A selection of T cell receptor beta chains follows, all from one sample in a study of graft-versus-host responses after intestinal transplantation. Measured with immunoSEQ multiplex PCR; TCRdb has only the in-frame clones, and not every one. Of about 100,000 clones in the sample, more than 75% are singletons; the top ten hold around 0.98%. These receptors' targets are unknown. The material was unstimulated CD4+ T cells sorted from spleen or lymph node cells, obtained before transplant. Every receptor here comes from a human donor who was the organ donor for an intestinal transplant. CDR3s include the opening cysteine and the closing phenylalanine or tryptophan. A D gene is named only where the DNA matches it firmly. Size tells how often a clone was seen (once, few, many) or the class of an expanded clone, and some rows leave it out.

TRBD2 TRBJ2-1 TRBV5-1 - CASSPGLAGGPGRNEQFF TGCGCCAGCAGCCCGGGACTAGCGGGGGGGCCGGGTCGAAATGAGCAGTTCTTC
- TRBJ2-3 TRBV4-2 - CASSQDKMGIPDTQYF TGTGCCAGCAGCCAAGATAAAATGGGGATTCCAGATACGCAGTATTTT
- TRBJ1-6 TRBV6-6 few CASSYDSYSPLHF TGTGCCAGCAGTTACGACAGCTATTCACCCCTCCACTTT
TRBD1 TRBJ2-7 TRBV5-1 once CASSLALGQGAGEQYF TGCGCCAGCAGCTTGGCCCTGGGACAGGGGGCGGGAGAGCAGTACTTC
TRBD2 TRBJ2-2 TRBV6-5 - CASKNGGANTGELFF TGTGCCAGCAAGAACGGGGGGGCGAACACCGGGGAGCTGTTTTTT
- TRBJ2-7 TRBV6-6 few CASSHYGIHEQYF TGTGCCAGCAGTCACTACGGGATCCACGAGCAGTACTTC
- TRBJ2-2 TRBV2 - CASSRDMVNTGELFF TGTGCCAGCAGTCGGGACATGGTGAACACCGGGGAGCTGTTTTTT
- TRBJ1-5 TRBV2 - CASSVQTQPQHF TGTGCCAGCAGTGTTCAGACTCAGCCCCAGCATTTT
- TRBJ1-4 TRBV5-1 - CASSFEGRGEKLFF TGCGCCAGCAGCTTCGAAGGGAGAGGCGAAAAACTGTTTTTT
- TRBJ2-2 TRBV27 - CASSPPNINTGELFF TGTGCCAGCAGTCCCCCGAACATCAACACCGGGGAGCTGTTTTTT
- TRBJ2-3 TRBV11-3 - CASSDGGRTDTQYF TGTGCCAGCAGCGACGGGGGACGGACAGATACGCAGTATTTT
- TRBJ1-1 TRBV28 - CASHTPRRGGGNTEAFF TGTGCCAGTCACACGCCCAGACGAGGGGGAGGGAACACTGAAGCTTTCTTT
TRBD2 TRBJ2-3 TRBV29-1 - CSVGGGGITDTQYF TGCAGCGTTGGCGGCGGGGGGATAACAGATACGCAGTATTTT
- TRBJ2-7 TRBV30 - CAWSVRGHEQYF TGTGCCTGGAGTGTCCGGGGCCACGAGCAGTACTTC
- TRBJ1-2 TRBV7-9 few CASSPGRGNYGYTF TGTGCCAGCAGCCCAGGCCGCGGTAACTATGGCTACACCTTC
- TRBJ1-1 TRBV5-1 - CASSLAGGALNTEAFF TGCGCCAGCAGCTTGGCCGGGGGGGCCTTAAACACTGAAGCTTTCTTT
- TRBJ1-6 TRBV28 - CASSSTLRRSSYNSPLHF TGTGCCAGCAGTTCAACTCTCCGGAGGAGCTCCTATAATTCACCCCTCCACTTT
TRBD1 TRBJ1-1 TRBV7-9 - CASSLTFTGGRSGEAFF TGTGCCAGCAGCTTGACGTTCACAGGGGGCCGTTCAGGTGAAGCTTTCTTT
- TRBJ2-1 TRBV11-2 - CASSTGTVEQFF TGTGCCAGCAGCACCGGGACGGTTGAGCAGTTCTTC
TRBD1 TRBJ1-4 TRBV4-1 - CASSTPGTGTEKLFF TGCGCCAGCAGCACCCCCGGGACAGGGACGGAAAAACTGTTTTTT
- TRBJ2-5 TRBV5-1 - CASSLGRGWETQYF TGCGCCAGCAGCTTGGGCAGGGGTTGGGAGACCCAGTACTTC
- TRBJ2-2 TRBV29-1 - CSVGPTIPGELFF TGCAGCGTTGGGCCAACCATACCCGGGGAGCTGTTTTTT
- TRBJ2-5 TRBV5-4 - CASSFKSAQETQYF TGTGCCAGCAGCTTTAAATCAGCCCAAGAGACCCAGTACTTC
- TRBJ2-1 TRBV21-1 - CASRLGTSGGNEQFF TGTGCCAGCAGGTTGGGGACTAGCGGGGGCAATGAGCAGTTCTTC
- TRBJ2-5 TRBV28 - CASSLPSGRQETQYF TGTGCCAGCAGTTTACCCAGTGGTCGCCAAGAGACCCAGTACTTC
TRBD1 TRBJ1-6 TRBV27 - CASSVDRGHSPLHF TGTGCCAGCAGTGTCGACAGGGGACATTCACCCCTCCACTTT
- TRBJ1-1 TRBV27 - CASSFGPSGTEAFF TGTGCCAGCAGTTTCGGGCCCAGCGGCACTGAAGCTTTCTTT
TRBD1 TRBJ1-3 TRBV4-2 once CASSQGTRDSTRNTIYF TGTGCCAGCAGCCAAGGAACCCGGGACAGCACCCGGAACACCATATATTTT
- TRBJ1-6 TRBV5-1 - CASSLLGTWSYNSPLHF TGCGCCAGCAGCTTGCTGGGGACCTGGTCCTATAATTCACCCCTCCACTTT
- TRBJ2-1 TRBV10-3 - CASGRGNSAYNEQFF TGTGCCTCCGGAAGGGGCAATTCCGCCTACAATGAGCAGTTCTTC
- TRBJ2-5 TRBV5-1 - CASSLGSRGWQETQYF TGCGCCAGCAGCTTGGGTAGCAGGGGATGGCAAGAGACCCAGTACTTC
TRBD1 TRBJ2-7 TRBV30 - CAWSEGAGYEQYF TGTGCCTGGAGTGAGGGGGCGGGCTACGAGCAGTACTTC
TRBD2 TRBJ2-3 TRBV7-2 few CASSLVAGGWNTDTQYF TGTGCCAGCAGCTTAGTGGCGGGGGGCTGGAACACAGATACGCAGTATTTT
- TRBJ2-7 TRBV30 - CAWGRDFSYEQYF TGTGCCTGGGGTCGGGACTTCTCCTACGAGCAGTACTTC
TRBD1 TRBJ1-5 TRBV18 - CASSPRSRGGLVQPQHF TGTGCCAGCTCACCTCGTTCGAGAGGGGGCCTGGTTCAGCCCCAGCATTTT
- TRBJ1-6 TRBV30 - CAWSGEWALHF TGTGCCTGGAGTGGGGAGTGGGCCCTCCACTTT
- TRBJ1-4 TRBV15 - CATSRGGATNEKLFF TGTGCCACCAGCAGAGGGGGGGCAACTAATGAAAAACTGTTTTTT
- TRBJ1-2 TRBV2 - CASREDSSYGYTF TGTGCCAGCAGAGAGGACAGCTCCTATGGCTACACCTTC
TRBD2 TRBJ2-1 TRBV2 few CASSASGNEQFF TGTGCCAGCAGTGCTAGCGGCAATGAGCAGTTCTTC
- TRBJ2-2 TRBV10-3 few CAISESGSGELFF TGTGCCATCAGTGAGTCGGGGTCCGGGGAGCTGTTTTTT
- TRBJ2-3 TRBV18 - CASSPGGSRTDTQYF TGTGCCAGCTCACCAGGAGGGTCGCGGACAGATACGCAGTATTTT
- TRBJ1-3 TRBV5-4 - CASSLAGIPGNTIYF TGTGCCAGCAGCTTGGCAGGGATCCCTGGAAACACCATATATTTT
TRBD2 TRBJ2-5 TRBV19 - CATREGGSRETQYF TGTGCCACCCGGGAGGGGGGCTCCCGAGAGACCCAGTACTTC
- TRBJ1-5 TRBV28 - CASSFLRRLGNQPQHF TGTGCCAGCAGTTTTTTACGTAGGTTGGGCAATCAGCCCCAGCATTTT
- TRBJ2-3 TRBV4-1 - CASSQDSGYTQYF TGCGCCAGCAGCCAAGATTCAGGTTATACGCAGTATTTT
- TRBJ1-5 TRBV10-2 - CASRADGNQPQHF TGCGCCAGCAGAGCGGACGGGAATCAGCCCCAGCATTTT
- TRBJ1-1 TRBV19 - CASSIGLLNTEAFF TGTGCCAGTAGTATAGGGCTCCTGAACACTGAAGCTTTCTTT
TRBD2 TRBJ2-1 TRBV30 - CAWSVTGGGVAHEQFF TGTGCCTGGAGTGTAACCGGCGGGGGGGTTGCCCATGAGCAGTTCTTC